This T cell receptor (beta chain) emerged from a study of shared clonotypes between healthy human individuals. Study observations and caveats: Roughly 5% of naive CD4 clonotypes were shared across four donors.

Method: immunoSEQ multiplex PCR; TCRdb's copy keeps in-frame clones and lacks some. The data contain approximately 2,000,000 clones, 92% of them singletons. Regarding this clone: The antigen is undetermined.

The receptor was derived from a man younger than 35 in good health. Some clones in this sample may be carry-over from other donors' samples. The sequenced material came from naive CD4+ T cells from PBMCs. The subset was: CD45RA+ positively selected.

The CDR3 reads CASSFDRGETQYF. In DNA, the CDR3 is TGTGCCAGCAGCTTCGACAGGGGAGAGACCCAGTACTTC. This chain links TRBV7-9 with TRBJ2-5, with TRBD1 matching 8 bases. V lost 3 bases and J lost 4; bases outside the gene matches: 1. The germline V gene has CDR1 SEHNR and CDR2 FQNEAQ (reference sequence). The CDR3 length is 13 residues. The variable domain in full, with the rest retrieved from reference TRBV7-9 and TRBJ2-5, is DTGVSQNPRHKITKRGQNVTFRCDPISEHNRLYWYRQTLGQGPEFLTYFQNEAQLEKSRLLSDRFSAERPKGSFSTLEIQRTEQGDSAMYLCASSFDRGETQYFGPGTRLLVL.